The 22 T cell receptor beta chains presented below share a single source sample, sequenced in a study of blood T cell repertoires in COVID-19. This table comes from immunoSEQ multiplex PCR, and its TCRdb copy is limited to in-frame clones, with some not included. The sample lists about 140,000 clones, roughly 87% occurring once. Sequencing input: peripheral blood. Receptors were obtained from a human donor in a cohort sampled during active COVID-19.

The V gene is TRBV27, the J gene TRBJ2-3, with 7 bases aligning to TRBD2. The J segment lost 2 bases and the V segment lost 3 bases, leaving 5 bases of the junction unmatched. Germline CDR1 is MNHEY and CDR2 is SMNVEV (reference sequence). There are 15 residues in the CDR3. In DNA form, the CDR3 reads TGTGCCAGCAGTTTGGCTAGCGGTCTCACAGATACGCAGTATTTT. This translates into CASSLASGLTDTQYF.

The V call is TRBV5-1, the J call TRBJ2-7, with 7 nucleotides matching TRBD1. CDR1 and CDR2 from the germline V gene are SGHRS and YFSETQ. The CDR3 contains 14 residues. Germline trimming cut 4 bases from V and 2 bases from J; bases unmatched to any gene: 6. The CDR3 reads CASSRDSYAYEQYF. In DNA, the CDR3 is TGCGCCAGCAGCAGGGACAGTTATGCCTACGAGCAGTACTTC.

This sequence joins TRBV3-1 (or the pseudogene TRBV3-2) and TRBJ2-7; TRBD1 matches at 8 bases. Trimming took 5 bases from V and 5 from J; bases not matched to a gene: 8. From germline, CDR1 is LGHDT and CDR2 YNNKEL (reference sequence). The CDR3 is 14 amino acids. The CDR3 is CASSSGQGYHEQYF. The DNA for the CDR3 is TGTGCCAGCAGCTCCGGACAGGGTTACCACGAGCAGTACTTC.

This clone was detected once. The chain uses TRBV6-6 and TRBJ2-4; TRBD1 agrees at 8 bases. CDR1 is MNHNY, CDR2 SVGAGI, per germline (reference sequence). The J segment lost 0 bases and the V segment lost 6 bases, leaving 4 bases of the junction unmatched. The CDR3 runs 15 residues. The chain's CDR3 is CASRQGTGAKNIQYF. CDR3 sequence (DNA): TGTGCCAGCAGACAAGGGACAGGAGCCAAAAACATTCAGTACTTC.

The chain recombines TRBV9 with TRBJ2-2, with D perhaps matching TRBD2 (5 bases). The V gene lost 4 bases and the J gene lost 7 bases, with 17 bases spanning the gap. Per the germline V gene, CDR1 is SGDLS and CDR2 is YYNGEE. This CDR3 has 15 residues. CDR3 region: CASSPGLVGDGELFF. CDR3 bases: TGTGCCAGCAGCCCAGGACTGGTCGGTGACGGGGAGCTGTTTTTT. The variable domain in full, completed from reference TRBV9 and TRBJ2-2, reads DSGVTQTPKHLITATGQRVTLRCSPRSGDLSVYWYQQSLDQGLQFLIQYYNGEERAKGNILERFSAQQFPDLHSELNLSSLELGDSALYFCASSPGLVGDGELFFGEGSRLTVL.

This clone was found once. The chain uses TRBV28 and TRBJ2-7, with 7 bases identical to TRBD2. The length of the CDR3 is 16 residues. V was clipped by 5 bases and J by 0 bases; unmatched bases: 10. Germline V gene data show CDR1 as MDHEN and CDR2 as SYDVKM. The CDR3 DNA is TGTGCCAGCAGTCCCCAGGGAGGGAGAGACTCCTACGAGCAGTACTTC. Its protein product is CASSPQGGRDSYEQYF.

The chain combines TRBV19 with TRBJ2-2; D gene uncertain. V was shortened by 5 bases and J by 4 bases, with 11 bases between the two germline ends. The CDR3 is 14 amino acids. CDR1 LNHDA and CDR2 SQIVND come from the germline V gene (reference sequence). CDR3 coding DNA: TGTGCCAGTAGTTCCGCTGCTAGCACCGGGGAGCTGTTTTTT. This codes for CASSSAASTGELFF.

The chain joins TRBV13 to TRBJ2-7; the D is unclear. Germline V gene sequence: CDR1 PRHDT, CDR2 FYEKMQ (reference sequence). The CDR3 spans 13 residues. V was shortened by 0 bases and J by 4 bases, with 7 bases between the two germline ends. The CDR3 DNA follows: TGTGCCAGCAGCTTAGGCCTGTCGTACGAGCAGTACTTC. Its translation: CASSLGLSYEQYF.

The V gene is TRBV5-6, the J gene TRBJ2-7; 8 bases are a match to TRBD1. The germline V gene encodes CDR1 SGHDT and CDR2 YYEEEE. The ends lost 0 bases at V and 3 bases at J; junction bases unmatched: 5. The CDR3 length is 15 residues. CDR3 DNA sequence: TGTGCCAGCAGCTTGGGACAGGGGACCCACTACGAGCAGTACTTC. Translating gives CASSLGQGTHYEQYF.

The rearrangement links TRBV2 to TRBJ2-7; D might be TRBD1 (6 bases). Trimming cost V 6 bases and J 2 bases, with 11 bases left between them. The germline CDR1 and CDR2 sequences are SNHLY and FYNNEI. This CDR3 region has 13 residues. The DNA of the CDR3 is TGTGCCAGCAGGCCTCAGGGGCCCTACGAGCAGTACTTC. It translates to CASRPQGPYEQYF.

V gene TRBV6-2 or TRBV6-3 combines with J gene TRBJ2-1; 8 positions match TRBD1. The CDR3 totals 15 residues. Germline V CDR1 and CDR2: MNHEY, SVGEGT. With 3 bases clipped from V and 6 bases from J, the junction kept 7 bases outside the gene matches. The CDR3 spells CASSYQGAILNEQFF. CDR3 in DNA: TGTGCCAGCAGTTATCAGGGGGCCATTCTCAATGAGCAGTTCTTC.

The rearrangement links TRBV7-9 to TRBJ2-2, with D unclear. V was pared by 5 bases and J by 7 bases, with 8 bases between. This CDR3 has 12 residues. Germline lookup yields CDR1 SEHNR and CDR2 FQNEAQ (reference sequence). The CDR3 bases are TGTGCCAGCAGCCCCGTCAGCGGGGAGCTGTTTTTT. Residues: CASSPVSGELFF.

This chain links TRBV6-6 with TRBJ1-1, with unresolved D. Germline loops: CDR1 MNHNY, CDR2 SVGAGI (reference sequence). This CDR3 region has 15 residues. Trimming pared 6 bases from V and 0 bases from J, leaving 14 bases between. In DNA form, the CDR3 reads TGTGCCAGCAGCCTCCCTATTGAAATGAACACTGAAGCTTTCTTT. Residues: CASSLPIEMNTEAFF.

CDR3: CASSISKLWSHEQYF. CDR3 sequence (DNA): TGTGCCAGTAGTATTAGCAAGCTGTGGTCCCACGAGCAGTACTTC. This sequence joins TRBV19 and TRBJ2-7, with no clear D. Germline V lookup: CDR1 LNHDA, CDR2 SQIVND (reference sequence). Trimming took off 3 bases at V and 5 bases at J, with 17 bases between the two ends. The CDR3 spans 15 residues.

The chain links TRBV19 to TRBJ1-6, with 10 bases aligning to TRBD1. Per germline, CDR1 LNHDA and CDR2 SQIVND (reference sequence). The ends lost 4 bases at V and 7 bases at J; junction bases unmatched: 4. The CDR3 runs to 15 residues. The CDR3 region is CASSTTGGENSPLHF. The CDR3 DNA reads as TGTGCCAGTAGTACGACAGGGGGCGAAAATTCACCCCTCCACTTT. Variable domain in full (rest from reference TRBV19 and TRBJ1-6): DGGITQSPKYLFRKEGQNVTLSCEQNLNHDAMYWYRQDPGQGLRLIYYSQIVNDFQKGDIAEGYSVSREKKESFPLTVTSAQKNPTAFYLCASSTTGGENSPLHFGNGTRLTVT.

This rearrangement joins TRBV6-1 to TRBJ1-5, with 8 bases that match TRBD1. The CDR3 spans 17 residues. Germline V gene sequence: CDR1 MNHNS, CDR2 SASEGT. Trimming removed 4 bases from V and 4 bases from J; junction bases left unmatched: 12. The CDR3 region has the DNA TGTGCCAGCAGTGTGGGCCAGGGGGCATGGGAGAATCAGCCCCAGCATTTT. This encodes CASSVGQGAWENQPQHF.

Concerning this clone: Germline and junction disagree at one end, which may indicate a read error. This chain uses TRBV30 with TRBJ2-7; possible D gene TRBD2, 6 bases. There are 13 residues in the CDR3. Germline V gene lookup returns CDR1 GTSNPN and CDR2 SVGIG (reference sequence). CDR3 sequence (DNA): TGTGCCCGGAGGAGCACCGGGAGCTACGAGCAGTACTTC. As protein: CARRSTGSYEQYF.

On this clone itself: The limits of the CDR3 on the DNA are not certain, so only TCRdb's listed CDR3 is given. The chain recombines TRBV24-1 with TRBJ2-7; TRBD1, the table's D call, was not compared with the DNA. The CDR3 length is 16 residues, termini included. Germline CDR1 and CDR2: KGHDR and SFDVKD. The CDR3 loop reads CATSDSGQGSSYEQYF.

The genes are TRBV10-3 and TRBJ2-7, with TRBD2 matching 13 bases. With 0 bases clipped from V and 4 bases from J, the junction kept 3 bases outside the gene matches. The V gene's germline CDR1 is ENHRY and CDR2 SYGVKD. The CDR3 runs to 16 residues. Written as DNA, the CDR3 is TGTGCCATCAGTGAGTCGGGACTAGCGGGAAGTTACGAGCAGTACTTC. Its protein product is CAISESGLAGSYEQYF.

This rearrangement joins TRBV15 to TRBJ2-7; weak D call: TRBD1 (6 bases). Germline-derived CDR1 and CDR2 are LNHNV and YYDKDF (reference sequence). The CDR3 runs 15 residues. V was shortened by 5 bases and J by 2 bases, with 16 bases between the two germline ends. The CDR3 DNA reads TGTGCCACCAGCCCTTCCTCGACAGGACCCTACGAGCAGTACTTC. It is translated as CATSPSSTGPYEQYF.

This clone has just a few counts. The chain joins TRBV6-5 to TRBJ2-6, with 7 bases that match TRBD1. Germline V lookup: CDR1 MNHEY, CDR2 SVGAGI. CDR3 length equals 15 residues. V shed 6 bases, J shed 0 bases, and the junction held 2 bases outside the gene matches. CDR3 region: CASRQGFSGANVLTF. CDR3 DNA sequence: TGTGCCAGCAGACAGGGGTTCTCTGGGGCCAACGTCCTGACTTTC.

The V call is TRBV30, the J call TRBJ2-7, with D perhaps TRBD1 (5 bases). Germline CDR1 reads GTSNPN; CDR2 reads SVGIG (reference sequence). V was cut by 7 bases and J by 0 bases, with 13 bases left in between. The CDR3 is 13 amino acids. For the CDR3, the DNA is TGTGCCTCCCAGTGGGGCGGCTCCTACGAGCAGTACTTC. It encodes CASQWGGSYEQYF.